The 9 T cell receptor beta chains listed next were all sequenced from one sample in a study of T cell changes during pregnancy in multiple sclerosis. Profiling relied on immunoSEQ multiplex PCR, and the TCRdb table lists in-frame clones only, not all of them. The repertoire holds approximately 50,000 clones, roughly 94% seen once, with roughly 0.34% in the top ten. The sample here was CD4+ T cells from peripheral blood mononuclear cells, taken in the third trimester of pregnancy. These receptors were collected from a female donor with multiple sclerosis, enrolled in a pregnancy study.

The chain links TRBV6-6 to TRBJ2-7; possibly TRBD2 for D (5 bases). Between the trimmed V and J ends, which lost 0 bases and 2 bases, there was a span of 11 bases. The CDR3 is made up of 15 amino acids. The germline gives CDR1 MNHNY, CDR2 SVGAGI (reference sequence). Written as DNA, the CDR3 is TGTGCCAGCAGTTACTCGGGCGGGTCGGCCTACGAGCAGTACTTC. Encoded protein: CASSYSGGSAYEQYF.

V usage is TRBV19 and J usage is TRBJ2-1; D gene unclear. Trimming shortened V by 7 bases and J by 4 bases, and 17 bases separated the two germline ends. The CDR3 totals 15 residues. CDR1 and CDR2 from the germline V gene are LNHDA and SQIVND (reference sequence). Written as DNA, the CDR3 is TGTGCCAGTACCCCAGGCAGCTTGCTTTACAATGAGCAGTTCTTC. Translating gives CASTPGSLLYNEQFF.

The V and J genes are TRBV6-5 and TRBJ1-1, with D possibly being TRBD1 (6 bases). V was pared by 4 bases and J by 0 bases, with 15 bases between. CDR3 size: 16 residues. The V gene's germline CDR1 is MNHEY and CDR2 SVGAGI. The CDR3 is CASSFPGVGMNTEAFF. The CDR3 DNA reads as TGTGCCAGCAGTTTCCCAGGGGTGGGGATGAACACTGAAGCTTTCTTT.

This chain links TRBV7-8 with TRBJ2-2; D is possibly TRBD1 (5 bases). Trimming shortened V by 2 bases and J by 7 bases, and 17 bases separated the two germline ends. CDR1 is SGHVS, CDR2 FQNEAQ, per germline. CDR3 length equals 16 residues. This CDR3 is CASSLFRQGKVGELFF. Here the CDR3 DNA reads TGTGCCAGCAGCTTATTTCGGCAGGGAAAGGTCGGGGAGCTGTTTTTT.

The CDR3 reads CASSLGGQDYGYTF. The CDR3, as DNA: TGTGCCAGCAGCTTAGGGGGACAGGACTATGGCTACACCTTC. V gene TRBV7-2 combines with J gene TRBJ1-2; 8 bases are shared with TRBD1. CDR1 and CDR2 from the germline V gene are SGHTA and FQGNSA. CDR3 length: 14 residues. The V and J ends lost 1 base and 3 bases, in that order; junction bases with no gene match: 1. Complete variable domain (other parts from reference TRBV7-2 and TRBJ1-2): GAGVSQSPSNKVTEKGKDVELRCDPISGHTALYWYRQSLGQGLEFLIYFQGNSAPDKSGLPSDRFSAERTGGSVSTLTIQRTQQEDSAVYLCASSLGGQDYGYTFGSGTRLTVV.

The chain recombines TRBV13 with TRBJ1-5; 8 nucleotides match TRBD1. This CDR3 is 16 amino acids long. V lost 4 bases, J lost 9 bases, and 14 bases stayed unmatched. CDR1 and CDR2 from the germline V gene are PRHDT and FYEKMQ (reference sequence). The CDR3 here is CASSSSLTGVGRPQHF. CDR3 nucleotide sequence: TGTGCCAGCAGCTCAAGCCTGACAGGGGTGGGCCGGCCCCAGCATTTT.

The chain has TRBV11-2 and TRBJ2-1; 11 bases are shared with TRBD2. CDR1 is SGHAT and CDR2 is FQNNGV in the germline V gene. The CDR3 loop spans 15 amino acids. After removal of 5 bases from V and 8 bases from J, the junction contained 8 bases not matched to a gene. CDR3 bases: TGTGCCAGCAGCCCGACTAGCGGGGTTGGGGATGAGCAGTTCTTC. This translates into CASSPTSGVGDEQFF.

The gene calls are TRBV6-5 and TRBJ1-2, with D tentatively TRBD1 (5 bases). The CDR3 contains 15 residues. V shed 4 bases and J shed 5 bases, with 17 bases lying between them. In germline, CDR1 is MNHEY, CDR2 SVGAGI. As DNA, the CDR3 is TGTGCCAGCAGTTCCAAGGGGCGATTCGTTTATGGCTACACCTTC. Translation gives CASSSKGRFVYGYTF.

The V gene is TRBV12-5, the J gene TRBJ1-5; TRBD1 matches at 7 bases. Trimming removed 3 bases from V and 7 bases from J; junction bases left unmatched: 3. CDR1 is LGHNT and CDR2 is FRNRAP in the germline V gene. The length of the CDR3 is 13 residues. Here the CDR3 reads CASGFQGVQPQHF. The DNA for the CDR3 is TGTGCTAGTGGTTTTCAGGGGGTCCAGCCCCAGCATTTT.